Following are 21 T cell receptor beta chains from one sample sequenced in a study of breast tumors, draining lymph nodes, adjacent tissues. TCRdb re-analysed the multiplex PCR reads in MiXCR, keeping a single row per CDR3 protein. The repertoire includes more than 200,000 distinct CDR3 sequences, 32% of them detected once, and more than 1.3% sits in the top ten. Axillary draining lymph nodes of breast cancer patients supplied the node samples. The source material was axillary lymph node tissue. Every receptor here comes from a female donor with breast cancer. Some clones in this sample may be carry-over from other donors' samples.

In this sample, this clonotype turned up many times. The gene calls are TRBV7-9 and TRBJ2-6; 8 nucleotides match TRBD1. Losses at the gene ends were 2 bases for V and 3 bases for J; bases not matched to a gene: 6. From germline, CDR1 is SEHNR and CDR2 FQNEAQ (reference sequence). The CDR3 extends over 17 amino acids. CDR3 DNA: TGTGCCAGCAGCTTAAACCCCAGGGGGCGTGGGGCCAACGTCCTGACTTTC. Amino acid sequence: CASSLNPRGRGANVLTF.

This clonotype has at least ten counts. This chain links TRBV12-3 or TRBV12-4 with TRBJ2-2; D gene unclear. V was shortened by 2 bases and J by 7 bases, with 8 bases between the two germline ends. CDR3 length equals 13 residues. In DNA, the CDR3 is TGTGCCAGCAGTTTAAGGACCAACGGGGAGCTGTTTTTT. Protein sequence: CASSLRTNGELFF.

This clonotype was seen repeatedly, ten times or more. The chain couples TRBV7-8 to TRBJ1-6; 8 bases agree with TRBD1. Germline-derived CDR1 and CDR2 are SGHVS and FQNEAQ. There are 13 residues in the CDR3. Trimming took 8 bases from V and 7 from J; bases not matched to a gene: 4. The CDR3 spells CASGTGRNSPLHF. The CDR3 DNA follows: TGTGCCAGCGGGACAGGACGAAATTCACCCCTCCACTTT. The full variable domain, rest sourced from reference TRBV7-8 and TRBJ1-6, is GAGVSQSPRYKVAKRGQDVALRCDPISGHVSLFWYQQALGQGPEFLTYFQNEAQLDKSGLPSDRFFAERPEGSVSTLKIQRTQQEDSAVYLCASGTGRNSPLHFGNGTRLTVT.

A remark on this clonotype: A much larger clone lies a single base off, so this may be a read error. The chain is built from TRBV5-4 and TRBJ2-1; D call uncertain. Germline CDR1 is SGHNT and CDR2 is YYREEE (reference sequence). V gave up 0 bases and J gave up 10 bases, with 14 bases separating them. There are 14 residues in the CDR3. The CDR3 protein is CASSLVGDPYEQFF. The CDR3 coding sequence is TGTGCCAGCAGCTTGGTCGGAGACCCCTACGAGCAGTTCTTC.

This clonotype was seen only a few times. V usage is TRBV10-1 and J usage is TRBJ2-1; a weak D match, TRBD1 (5 bases). The CDR3 has 16 residues. CDR1 and CDR2 from the germline V gene are WNHNN and SYGVQD (reference sequence). V was clipped by 0 bases and J by 5 bases, with 14 bases between them. CDR3 loop: CASSESQGLADNEQFF. In nucleotides, the CDR3 is TGCGCCAGCAGTGAGTCGCAGGGCCTTGCAGACAATGAGCAGTTCTTC.

V usage is TRBV6-1 and J usage is TRBJ1-5, with D unresolved. CDR3 length: 14 residues. Germline CDR1 MNHNS, CDR2 SASEGT. Trimming removed 7 bases at V and 11 bases at J, with 21 bases between. The CDR3 protein is CASKNLGRPETQHF. CDR3 nucleotide sequence: TGTGCCAGCAAAAACTTAGGGAGGCCAGAGACCCAGCATTTT.

As regards this clonotype: At one end the junction does not follow the germline gene, possibly because of a read error. Written as DNA, the CDR3 is TGTGCCAGCAGCTTAGATCAGGCGGCAGTTGCCTACAGTGAGCAGTTCTTC. Its translation: CASSLDQAAVAYSEQFF. This chain joins TRBV11-2 and TRBJ2-1; no clear D gene. CDR1 SGHAT and CDR2 FQNNGV come from the germline V gene. This CDR3 region has 17 residues.

There are a few counts of this clonotype. V usage is TRBV6-6 and J usage is TRBJ1-3; D not resolved. The V and J ends lost 5 bases and 0 bases respectively, with 11 bases between them. This CDR3 is built from 15 residues. Germline CDR1 is MNHNY and CDR2 is SVGAGI (reference sequence). DNA for the CDR3: TGTGCCAGCAGTAAAGACACGAGCTCTGGAAACACCATATATTTT. Translating it yields CASSKDTSSGNTIYF.

This clonotype was observed a handful of times. This sequence joins TRBV28 and TRBJ2-1; no definite D call. V shed 8 bases and J shed 7 bases, with 15 bases lying between them. The CDR3 is made up of 13 amino acids. Germline V gene data show CDR1 as MDHEN and CDR2 as SYDVKM. The CDR3 sequence is CASRIALVNEQFF. CDR3 sequence (DNA): TGTGCCAGCCGAATCGCGTTGGTAAATGAGCAGTTCTTC.

This clonotype was observed many times. V usage is TRBV4-1 and J usage is TRBJ2-1; a weak D match, TRBD2 (6 bases). Germline loops: CDR1 MGHRA, CDR2 YSYEKL. With 4 bases removed from V and 4 bases from J, the gap between germline ends came to 8 bases. This CDR3 region has 13 residues. This chain's CDR3 is CASSRDWYNEQFF. DNA of the CDR3: TGCGCCAGCAGCCGGGACTGGTACAATGAGCAGTTCTTC.

The table lists this clonotype with many counts. The chain combines TRBV7-2 with TRBJ2-1; 11 bases line up with TRBD1. The V gene end was trimmed by 5 bases and the J gene end by 7 bases; junction bases not matched to a gene: 10. The CDR3 runs to 16 residues. CDR1 and CDR2 (germline): SGHTA, FQGNSA. The CDR3 loop is CASSRKGQGGMNEQFF. Here the CDR3 DNA reads TGTGCCAGCAGCAGGAAGGGACAGGGGGGTATGAATGAGCAGTTCTTC.

This clonotype is a singleton in its sample. This chain connects TRBV7-4 to TRBJ2-5, with D perhaps matching TRBD1 or TRBD2 (5 bases each). Germline CDR1 reads SGHVT; CDR2 reads SQSDAQ. V shed 4 bases and J shed 4 bases, with 13 bases lying between them. This CDR3 has 14 residues. CDR3 coding DNA: TGTGCCAGCAGCTCCACGAGGGGAGTAGAGACCCAGTACTTC. It encodes CASSSTRGVETQYF.

This clonotype was detected a few times. A much larger clone lies one base from this, so it may be a read error. This is likely a read error, given that the CDR3 carries no conserved phenylalanine or tryptophan at its end. The chain has TRBV20-1 and TRBJ2-5; D unresolved. The V and J ends lost 5 bases and 5 bases respectively, with 6 bases between them. The CDR3 is 10 residues long. CDR1 is DFQATT and CDR2 is SNEGSKA in the germline V gene (reference sequence). The CDR3 spells CSALGETQYS. The CDR3, as DNA: TGCAGTGCTTTAGGGGAGACCCAGTACTCC.

The chain uses TRBV10-3 and TRBJ1-2; a weak D match, TRBD1 (5 bases). CDR1 is ENHRY and CDR2 is SYGVKD in the germline V gene. Trimming pared 3 bases from V and 12 bases from J, leaving 14 bases between. The CDR3 is 12 amino acids. CDR3 in amino acids: CAISDDSSGNTF. CDR3 nucleotides: TGTGCCATCAGTGATGACAGCTCTGGAAACACCTTC.

J is TRBJ2-6 and V is TRBV9; D remains unclear. V lost 0 bases and J 8 bases, leaving 3 bases between the germline ends. This CDR3 is built from 12 residues. The germline V gene has CDR1 SGDLS and CDR2 YYNGEE. The CDR3 nucleotides read TGTGCCAGCAGCGTAGGGTCCAACGTCCTGACTTTC. Amino acids: CASSVGSNVLTF.

This clonotype was counted a few times. One junction end does not reproduce the germline sequence, and a read error may be involved. V is TRBV7-2 and J is TRBJ2-5; 10 bases fit TRBD2. In germline, CDR1 is SGHTA, CDR2 FQGNSA. The CDR3 is 14 amino acids. The CDR3 region has the DNA TGCGCCAGCAGCGGGGGGGGGGTGCAAGAGACCCAGTACTTC. This codes for CASSGGGVQETQYF.

This clonotype has only one observation. A much larger clone sits a single nucleotide away, making a read error possible. The J gene is TRBJ1-5, the V gene TRBV6-2 or TRBV6-3; D is possibly TRBD1 (5 bases). The CDR3 consists of 14 residues. The germline V gene encodes CDR1 MNHEY and CDR2 SVGEGT. The CDR3, as DNA: TGTGGCAGCAGCCACCGGGACGGGGCGCAGCCCCAGCATTTT. Its protein product is CGSSHRDGAQPQHF.

This clonotype appeared a few times. A read error may be the cause here, since a much bigger clone is one base away. The chain employs TRBV20-1 and TRBJ1-5, with TRBD1 matching 9 bases. Germline CDR1 DFQATT, CDR2 SNEGSKA (reference sequence). The CDR3 is 15 amino acids. CDR3 sequence reads: CSATGQGLSTQPQHF. The DNA of the CDR3 is TGCAGTGCTACCGGACAGGGGCTTAGCACTCAGCCCCAGCATTTT.

Of note for this clonotype: A much larger clone differs from this one at a single base, so this may be a read error. This CDR3 is missing its conserved last phenylalanine or tryptophan, likely due to a read error. This chain links TRBV6-1 with TRBJ2-7, with 7 nucleotides matching TRBD2. Germline trimming cut 4 bases from V and 3 bases from J; bases unmatched to any gene: 6. This CDR3 is built from 14 residues. Germline values: CDR1 MNHNS, CDR2 SASEGT. The CDR3 is CASSGTGRVYEQYI. As DNA, the CDR3 is TGTGCCAGCAGTGGTACGGGGAGGGTCTACGAGCAGTACATC.

A few counts support this clonotype. With a much larger clone just one base away, this may be a read error. This chain connects TRBV20-1 to TRBJ2-7, with D possibly TRBD2 on 6 matching bases. CDR1 DFQATT and CDR2 SNEGSKA come from the germline V gene (reference sequence). This CDR3 comprises 14 residues. CDR3 DNA sequence: TGCAGTGCGGAAACCCGGGAGTACTCCTCCGAGCAGTACTTC. This translates into CSAETREYSSEQYF.

This clonotype has a handful of counts. The V and J genes are TRBV28 and TRBJ2-7, with 8 bases matching TRBD2. After removal of 7 bases from V and 2 bases from J, the junction contained 10 bases not matched to a gene. The V gene's germline CDR1 is MDHEN and CDR2 SYDVKM. CDR3 length: 15 residues. CDR3 region: CASTTSGGTTYEQYF. The CDR3 bases are TGTGCCAGCACAACTAGCGGAGGAACTACCTACGAGCAGTACTTC.